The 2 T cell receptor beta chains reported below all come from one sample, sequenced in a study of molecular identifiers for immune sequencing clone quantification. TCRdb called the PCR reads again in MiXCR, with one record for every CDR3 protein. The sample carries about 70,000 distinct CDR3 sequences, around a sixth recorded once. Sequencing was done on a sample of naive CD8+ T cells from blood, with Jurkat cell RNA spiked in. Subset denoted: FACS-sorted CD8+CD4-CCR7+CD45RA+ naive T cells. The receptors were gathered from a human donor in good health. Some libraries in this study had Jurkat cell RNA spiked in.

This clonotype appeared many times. The CDR3 DNA sequence: TGTGCCAGCAGCCCGTCCGTGGACGAGCAGTACTTC. This codes for CASSPSVDEQYF. The chain recombines TRBV11-3 with TRBJ2-7; unclear D gene. The length of the CDR3 is 12 residues. From germline, CDR1 is SGHNT and CDR2 YENEEA. Between the trimmed V and J ends, which lost 5 bases and 5 bases, there was a span of 10 bases.

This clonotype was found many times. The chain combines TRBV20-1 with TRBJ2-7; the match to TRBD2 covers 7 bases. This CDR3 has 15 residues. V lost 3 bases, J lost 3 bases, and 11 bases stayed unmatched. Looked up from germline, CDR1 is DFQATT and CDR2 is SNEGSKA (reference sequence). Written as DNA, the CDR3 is TGCAGTGCTAGTTTTCCAGCGGGACTACTCTACGAGCAGTACTTC. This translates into CSASFPAGLLYEQYF.